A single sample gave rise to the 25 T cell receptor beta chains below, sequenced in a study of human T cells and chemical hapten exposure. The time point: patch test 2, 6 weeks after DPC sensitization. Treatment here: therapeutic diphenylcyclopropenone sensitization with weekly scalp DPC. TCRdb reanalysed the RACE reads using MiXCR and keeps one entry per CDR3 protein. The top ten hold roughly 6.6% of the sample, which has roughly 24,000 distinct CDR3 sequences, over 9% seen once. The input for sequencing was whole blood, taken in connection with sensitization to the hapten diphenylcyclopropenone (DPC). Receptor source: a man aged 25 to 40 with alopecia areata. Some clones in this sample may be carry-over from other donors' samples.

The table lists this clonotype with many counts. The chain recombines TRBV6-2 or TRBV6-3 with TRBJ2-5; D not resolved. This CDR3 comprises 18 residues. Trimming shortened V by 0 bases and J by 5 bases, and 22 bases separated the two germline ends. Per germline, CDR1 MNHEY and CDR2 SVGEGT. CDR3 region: CASSYSTLRVSLEETQYF. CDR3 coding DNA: TGTGCCAGCAGTTACTCGACGCTCCGGGTCTCTTTAGAGGAGACCCAGTACTTC.

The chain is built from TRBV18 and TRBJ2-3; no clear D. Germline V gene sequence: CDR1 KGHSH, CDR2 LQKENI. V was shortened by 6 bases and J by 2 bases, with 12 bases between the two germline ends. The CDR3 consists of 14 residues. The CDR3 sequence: CASSPRPYTDTQYF. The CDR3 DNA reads TGTGCCAGCTCTCCCCGACCTTACACAGATACGCAGTATTTT. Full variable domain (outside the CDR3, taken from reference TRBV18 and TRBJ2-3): NAGVMQNPRHLVRRRGQEARLRCSPMKGHSHVYWYRQLPEEGLKFMVYLQKENIIDESGMPKERFSAEFPKEGPSILRIQQVVRGDSAAYFCASSPRPYTDTQYFGPGTRLTVL.

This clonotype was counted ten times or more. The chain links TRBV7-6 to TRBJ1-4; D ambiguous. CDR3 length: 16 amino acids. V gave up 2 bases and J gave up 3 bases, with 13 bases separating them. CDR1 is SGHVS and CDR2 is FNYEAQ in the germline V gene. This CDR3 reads CASSLRSGRSNEKLFF. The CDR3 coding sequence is TGTGCCAGCAGCTTAAGGTCAGGAAGATCTAATGAAAAACTGTTTTTT.

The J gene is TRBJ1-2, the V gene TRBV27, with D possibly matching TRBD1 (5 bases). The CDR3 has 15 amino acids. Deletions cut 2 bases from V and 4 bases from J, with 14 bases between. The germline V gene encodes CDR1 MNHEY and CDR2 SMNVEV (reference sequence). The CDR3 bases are TGTGCCAGCAGTTTACTTACAGGAGGGGTCTATGGCTACACCTTC. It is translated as CASSLLTGGVYGYTF.

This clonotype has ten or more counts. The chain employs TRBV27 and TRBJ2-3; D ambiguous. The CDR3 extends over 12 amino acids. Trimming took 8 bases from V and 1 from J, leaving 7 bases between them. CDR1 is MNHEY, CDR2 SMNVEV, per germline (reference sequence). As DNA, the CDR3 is TGTGCCAGCCAACGGGGCACAGATACGCAGTATTTT. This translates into CASQRGTDTQYF.

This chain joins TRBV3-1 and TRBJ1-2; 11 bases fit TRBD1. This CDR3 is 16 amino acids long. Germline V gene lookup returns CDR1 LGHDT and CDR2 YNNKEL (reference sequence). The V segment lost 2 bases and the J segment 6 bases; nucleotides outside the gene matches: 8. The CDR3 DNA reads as TGTGCCAGCAGCCAACGGACAGGGGGCGCGCCCCATGGCTACACCTTC. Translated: CASSQRTGGAPHGYTF.

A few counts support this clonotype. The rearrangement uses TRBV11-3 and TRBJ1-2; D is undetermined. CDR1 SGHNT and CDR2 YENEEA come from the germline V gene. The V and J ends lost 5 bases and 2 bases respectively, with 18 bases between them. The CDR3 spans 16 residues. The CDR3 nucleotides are TGTGCCAGCAGCAGGGTGTTAAAGGAGTCAAACTATGGCTACACCTTC. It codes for CASSRVLKESNYGYTF.

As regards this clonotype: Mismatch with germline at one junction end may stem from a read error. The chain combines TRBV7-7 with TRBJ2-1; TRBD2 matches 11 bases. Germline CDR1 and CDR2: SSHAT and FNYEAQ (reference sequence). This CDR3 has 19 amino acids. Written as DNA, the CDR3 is TGTGCTAGCAGCTTAGCACCTGCGACTAGCGGGACGAACTACAATGAGCAGTTCTTC. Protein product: CASSLAPATSGTNYNEQFF. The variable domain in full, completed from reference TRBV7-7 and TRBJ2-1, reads GAGVSQSPRYKVTKRGQDVTLRCDPISSHATLYWYQQALGQGPEFLTYFNYEAQPDKSGLPSDRFSAERPEGSISTLTIQRTEQRDSAMYRCASSLAPATSGTNYNEQFFGPGTRLTVL.

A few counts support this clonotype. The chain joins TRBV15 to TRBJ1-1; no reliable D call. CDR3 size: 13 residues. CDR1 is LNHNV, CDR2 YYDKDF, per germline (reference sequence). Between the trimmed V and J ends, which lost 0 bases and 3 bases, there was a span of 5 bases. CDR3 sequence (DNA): TGTGCCACCAGCAGAGATTGGGACACTGAAGCTTTCTTT. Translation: CATSRDWDTEAFF.

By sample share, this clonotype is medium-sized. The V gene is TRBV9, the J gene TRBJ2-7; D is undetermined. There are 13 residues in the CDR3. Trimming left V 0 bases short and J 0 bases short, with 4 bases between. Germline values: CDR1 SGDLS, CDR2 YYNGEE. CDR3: CASSVGPSYEQYF. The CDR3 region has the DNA TGTGCCAGCAGCGTAGGACCCTCCTACGAGCAGTACTTC.

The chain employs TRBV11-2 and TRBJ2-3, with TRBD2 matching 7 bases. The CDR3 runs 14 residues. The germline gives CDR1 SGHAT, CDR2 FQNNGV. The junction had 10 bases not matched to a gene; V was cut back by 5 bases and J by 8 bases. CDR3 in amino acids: CASSRGVGEVTQYF. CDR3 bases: TGTGCCAGCAGCCGGGGGGTAGGAGAGGTTACGCAGTATTTT.

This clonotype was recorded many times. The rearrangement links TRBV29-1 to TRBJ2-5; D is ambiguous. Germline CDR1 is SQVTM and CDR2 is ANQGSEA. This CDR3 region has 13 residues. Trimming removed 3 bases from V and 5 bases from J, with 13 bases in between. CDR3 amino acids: CSVDLPGRETQYF. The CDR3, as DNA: TGCAGCGTTGATCTGCCAGGCAGGGAGACCCAGTACTTC.

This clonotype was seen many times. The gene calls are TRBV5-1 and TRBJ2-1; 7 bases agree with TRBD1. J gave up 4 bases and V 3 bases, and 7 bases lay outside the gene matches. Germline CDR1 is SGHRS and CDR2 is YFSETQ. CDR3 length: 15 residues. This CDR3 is CASSSSGTEYNEQFF. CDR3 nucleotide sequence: TGCGCCAGCAGCTCCTCCGGGACAGAGTACAATGAGCAGTTCTTC.

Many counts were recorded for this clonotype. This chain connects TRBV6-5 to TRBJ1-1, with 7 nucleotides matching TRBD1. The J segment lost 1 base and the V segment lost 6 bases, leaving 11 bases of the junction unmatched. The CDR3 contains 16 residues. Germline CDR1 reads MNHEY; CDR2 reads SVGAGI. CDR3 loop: CASSQGGAKPNTEAFF. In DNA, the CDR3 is TGTGCCAGCAGCCAAGGGGGCGCAAAACCGAACACTGAAGCTTTCTTT.

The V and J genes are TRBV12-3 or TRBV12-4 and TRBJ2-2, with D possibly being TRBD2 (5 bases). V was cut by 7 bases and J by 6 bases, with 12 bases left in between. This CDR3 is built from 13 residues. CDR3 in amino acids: CASTQAGPGELFF. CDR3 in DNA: TGTGCCAGCACCCAGGCGGGCCCCGGGGAGCTGTTTTTT.

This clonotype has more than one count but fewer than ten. CDR3 residues: CSHDSLNTEAFF. CDR3 nucleotides: TGCAGCCACGACAGCCTAAACACTGAAGCTTTCTTT. This chain connects TRBV29-1 to TRBJ1-1; TRBD1 is a possible D gene (5 bases). From germline, CDR1 is SQVTM and CDR2 ANQGSEA. V was pared by 8 bases and J by 2 bases, with 12 bases between. The CDR3 length is 12 residues.

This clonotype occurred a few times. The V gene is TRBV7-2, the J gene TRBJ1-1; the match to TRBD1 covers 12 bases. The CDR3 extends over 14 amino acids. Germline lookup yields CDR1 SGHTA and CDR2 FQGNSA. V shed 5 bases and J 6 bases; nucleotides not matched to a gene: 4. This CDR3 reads CASSMGQGAAEAFF. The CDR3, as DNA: TGTGCCAGCAGCATGGGACAGGGGGCGGCTGAAGCTTTCTTT.

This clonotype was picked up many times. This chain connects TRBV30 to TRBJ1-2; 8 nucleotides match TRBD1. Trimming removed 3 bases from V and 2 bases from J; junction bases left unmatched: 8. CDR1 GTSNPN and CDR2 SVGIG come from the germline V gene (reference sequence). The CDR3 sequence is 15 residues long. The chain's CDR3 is CAWSKVRQGNYGYTF. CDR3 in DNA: TGTGCCTGGAGCAAAGTCAGACAGGGGAACTATGGCTACACCTTC.

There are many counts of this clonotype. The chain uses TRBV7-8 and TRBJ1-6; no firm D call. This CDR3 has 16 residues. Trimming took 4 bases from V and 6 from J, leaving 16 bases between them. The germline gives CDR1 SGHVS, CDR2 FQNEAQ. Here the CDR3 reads CASSSSTDAFNSPLHF. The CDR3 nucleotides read TGTGCCAGCAGCTCATCGACGGACGCGTTTAATTCACCCCTCCACTTT. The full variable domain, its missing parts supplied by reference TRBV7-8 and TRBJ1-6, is GAGVSQSPRYKVAKRGQDVALRCDPISGHVSLFWYQQALGQGPEFLTYFQNEAQLDKSGLPSDRFFAERPEGSVSTLKIQRTQQEDSAVYLCASSSSTDAFNSPLHFGNGTRLTVT.

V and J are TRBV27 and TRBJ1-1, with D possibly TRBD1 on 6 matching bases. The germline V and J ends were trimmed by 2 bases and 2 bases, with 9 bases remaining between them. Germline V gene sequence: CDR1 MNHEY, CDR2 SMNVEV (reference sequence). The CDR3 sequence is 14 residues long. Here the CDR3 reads CASSLRQANTEAFF. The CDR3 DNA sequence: TGTGCCAGCAGTTTAAGACAGGCAAACACTGAAGCTTTCTTT.

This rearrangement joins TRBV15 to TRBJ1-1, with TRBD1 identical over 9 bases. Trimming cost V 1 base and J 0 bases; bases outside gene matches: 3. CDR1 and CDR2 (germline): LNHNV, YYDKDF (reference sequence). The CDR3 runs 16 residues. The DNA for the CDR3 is TGTGCCACCAGCAGAGTAGGACAGGGGATGAACACTGAAGCTTTCTTT. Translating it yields CATSRVGQGMNTEAFF.

CDR3 coding DNA: TGTGCCAGTAGGGTTCATAGCAATCAGCCCCAGCATTTT. Translation: CASRVHSNQPQHF. The chain combines TRBV19 with TRBJ1-5; D is ambiguous. CDR1 is LNHDA and CDR2 is SQIVND in the germline V gene (reference sequence). The CDR3 runs to 13 residues. V was trimmed by 6 bases and J by 0 bases, leaving 6 bases between them. The full variable domain, rest sourced from reference TRBV19 and TRBJ1-5, is DGGITQSPKYLFRKEGQNVTLSCEQNLNHDAMYWYRQDPGQGLRLIYYSQIVNDFQKGDIAEGYSVSREKKESFPLTVTSAQKNPTAFYLCASRVHSNQPQHFGDGTRLSIL.

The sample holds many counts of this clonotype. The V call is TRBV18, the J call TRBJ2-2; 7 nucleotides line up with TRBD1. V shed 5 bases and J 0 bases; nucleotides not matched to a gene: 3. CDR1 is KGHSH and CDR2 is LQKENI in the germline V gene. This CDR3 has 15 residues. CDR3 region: CASSETGTNTGELFF. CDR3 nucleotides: TGTGCCAGCTCAGAGACAGGGACGAACACCGGGGAGCTGTTTTTT.

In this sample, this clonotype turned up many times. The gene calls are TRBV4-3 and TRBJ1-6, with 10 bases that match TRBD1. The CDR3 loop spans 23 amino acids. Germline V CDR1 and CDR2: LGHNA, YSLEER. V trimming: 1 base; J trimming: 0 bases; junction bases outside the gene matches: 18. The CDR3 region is CASSQGTSGQGVYCTSYNSPLHF. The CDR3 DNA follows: TGCGCCAGCAGCCAAGGGACATCCGGACAGGGGGTCTACTGTACCTCCTATAATTCACCCCTCCACTTT.

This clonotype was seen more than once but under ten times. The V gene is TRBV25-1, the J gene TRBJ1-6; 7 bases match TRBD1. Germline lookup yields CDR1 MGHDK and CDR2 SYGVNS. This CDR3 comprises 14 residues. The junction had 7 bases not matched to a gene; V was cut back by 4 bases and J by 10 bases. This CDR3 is CASSVTGRSSPLHF. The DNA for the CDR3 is TGTGCCAGCAGTGTGACAGGGAGGTCATCACCCCTCCACTTT.